The rows below give T cell receptor beta chains drawn from one sample of a study of cytomegalovirus exposure and HLA in healthy donors. Clones were read by immunoSEQ multiplex PCR, and TCRdb kept only the in-frame ones, dropping some. Altogether 90,000 to 95,000 clones are present, 81% being singletons, with the ten largest covering about 1.2%. Material: PBMCs. Receptors were obtained from a girl under 10 years old in good health and CMV-seropositive. Each CDR3 is given with its conserved first and last residue. D genes are given only for firm matches. Only part of the rows carry a size: once, few, many, or a class if the clone is expanded.

CASSLDPGSSYEQYF	TGTGCCAGCAGCTTAGATCCCGGTTCCTCCTACGAGCAGTACTTC	TRBV13	NA	TRBJ2-7	NA
CASSFVAGGYGELFF	TGTGCCAGCAGCTTTGTAGCGGGGGGCTACGGGGAGCTGTTTTTT	TRBV7-2	TRBD2	TRBJ2-2	NA
CSVDPGSTDTQYF	TGCAGCGTAGACCCCGGGAGCACAGATACGCAGTATTTT	TRBV29-1	NA	TRBJ2-3	NA
CSAEYNEQFF	TGCAGTGCCGAGTACAATGAGCAGTTCTTC	TRBV20-1	NA	TRBJ2-1	NA
CASSRTGRGSYEQYF	TGTGCCAGCAGCCGGACAGGGAGAGGGTCCTACGAGCAGTACTTC	TRBV14	TRBD1	TRBJ2-7	NA
CASSVDRDPYGYTF	TGTGCCAGCAGCGTAGACAGGGATCCCTATGGCTACACCTTC	TRBV9	NA	TRBJ1-2	NA
CASSATSGTTDTQYF	TGTGCCAGCAGCGCCACTAGCGGGACCACAGATACGCAGTATTTT	TRBV7-2	TRBD2	TRBJ2-3	NA
CASSPSTGEDEQFF	TGTGCCAGCAGCCCCAGTACAGGGGAGGATGAGCAGTTCTTC	TRBV9	NA	TRBJ2-1	NA
CASSLRAGSGANVLTF	TGTGCCAGCAGCTTAAGGGCCGGCTCTGGGGCCAACGTCCTGACTTTC	TRBV7-3	NA	TRBJ2-6	NA
CASSRDSTDYEQYF	TGTGCCAGCAGTCGGGACAGTACAGACTACGAGCAGTACTTC	TRBV28	TRBD1	TRBJ2-7	NA
CASSPSSSGSSYEQYF	TGTGCCAGCAGTCCTAGCAGTAGCGGGAGCTCCTACGAGCAGTACTTC	TRBV6-6	TRBD2	TRBJ2-7	NA
CASSLGQGGLYGYTF	TGTGCCAGCAGTTTAGGACAGGGAGGTCTCTATGGCTACACCTTC	TRBV28	TRBD1	TRBJ1-2	NA
CSVERGRAGYTF	TGCAGCGTTGAGAGGGGGCGGGCTGGCTACACCTTC	TRBV29-1	TRBD1	TRBJ1-2	few
CASSLGGQGASTDTQYF	TGTGCCAGCAGCTTGGGGGGACAGGGGGCTAGCACAGATACGCAGTATTTT	TRBV5-4	TRBD1	TRBJ2-3	NA
CASSEMGDEQFF	TGTGCCAGCAGTGAAATGGGCGATGAGCAGTTCTTC	TRBV6-1	NA	TRBJ2-1	few
CASSLVSSIRQESNGYTF	TGCGCCAGCAGCTTGGTATCCTCAATTAGACAGGAATCGAATGGCTACACCTTC	TRBV5-1	NA	TRBJ1-2	NA
CASSLGIGGAYGYTF	TGTGCCAGCAGCTTAGGGATAGGCGGTGCCTATGGCTACACCTTC	TRBV7-6	NA	TRBJ1-2	NA
CASGDQPQHF	TGTGCCAGCGGAGATCAGCCCCAGCATTTT	TRBV6-6	NA	TRBJ1-5	NA
CAWSQGAANEKLFF	TGTGCCTGGAGTCAGGGGGCGGCGAATGAAAAACTGTTTTTT	TRBV30	TRBD1	TRBJ1-4	few
CASSLVGDGDQPQHF	TGTGCCAGCAGTTTAGTTGGCGACGGGGATCAGCCCCAGCATTTT	TRBV28	NA	TRBJ1-5	few
CASSLGRTEAFF	TGTGCCAGCAGCTTGGGGCGGACTGAAGCTTTCTTT	TRBV5-4	NA	TRBJ1-1	few
CAHDRGRYGYTF	TGTGCCCACGACAGGGGGCGTTATGGCTACACCTTC	TRBV30	TRBD1	TRBJ1-2	NA
CASSQDWGLADPTDTQYF	TGCGCCAGCAGCCAAGATTGGGGACTAGCGGACCCCACAGATACGCAGTATTTT	TRBV4-3	TRBD2	TRBJ2-3	NA
CASSLTQGVYGYTF	TGTGCCAGCAGTTTAACGCAGGGGGTCTATGGCTACACCTTC	TRBV6-5	TRBD1	TRBJ1-2	NA
CAISDPVGGTEAFF	TGTGCCATCAGTGACCCCGTGGGGGGAACTGAAGCTTTCTTT	TRBV10-3	NA	TRBJ1-1	few
CASSLSTEAFF	TGTGCCAGCAGTTTATCCACTGAAGCTTTCTTT	TRBV25-1	NA	TRBJ1-1	few
CASSGAGGAFDEETQYF	TGTGCCAGCAGTGGGGCGGGTGGAGCGTTCGACGAAGAGACCCAGTACTTC	TRBV6-1	NA	TRBJ2-5	NA
CASSWSRDNEQFF	TGTGCCAGCAGCTGGTCACGGGACAATGAGCAGTTCTTC	TRBV7-2	NA	TRBJ2-1	NA
CASFRQGASDTEAFF	TGTGCCAGCTTCCGACAGGGGGCTTCGGACACTGAAGCTTTCTTT	TRBV6-1	TRBD1	TRBJ1-1	NA
CASSPPPGQSSGANVLTF	TGTGCCAGCAGCCCACCCCCGGGACAGAGCTCTGGGGCCAACGTCCTGACTTTC	TRBV7-9	TRBD1	TRBJ2-6	NA
CASRSGYEQYF	TGTGCCAGCAGGTCCGGGTACGAGCAGTACTTC	TRBV2	NA	TRBJ2-7	NA
CASVQGCEQYF	TGTGCCAGCGTACAGGGCTGCGAGCAGTACTTC	TRBV2	NA	TRBJ2-7	NA
CASSLSRDYGYTF	TGTGCCAGCTCACTTAGCAGAGACTATGGCTACACCTTC	TRBV18	NA	TRBJ1-2	once
CASSLWGGLGAAFF	TGTGCCAGCAGTTTATGGGGGGGTCTCGGGGCAGCTTTCTTT	TRBV28	NA	TRBJ1-1	NA
CAWYYRGQGGKETQYF	TGTGCCTGGTACTACAGGGGGCAAGGAGGGAAAGAGACCCAGTACTTC	TRBV30	TRBD1	TRBJ2-5	NA
CASSQDIGVEQFF	TGCGCCAGCAGCCAAGATATCGGGGTTGAGCAGTTCTTC	TRBV4-1	NA	TRBJ2-1	few
CASSQPRLADYNEQFF	TGCGCCAGCAGCCAACCACGACTAGCGGACTACAATGAGCAGTTCTTC	TRBV4-1	TRBD2	TRBJ2-1	few
CASSLAGLGNTDTQYF	TGCGCCAGCAGCTTGGCCGGTTTGGGCAACACAGATACGCAGTATTTT	TRBV5-1	NA	TRBJ2-3	NA
CASSLASGRDNEQFF	TGCGCCAGCAGCTTGGCTAGCGGGAGGGACAATGAGCAGTTCTTC	TRBV5-1	TRBD2	TRBJ2-1	NA
CASSPTDGGEAFF	TGTGCCAGCAGTCCGACCGACGGGGGTGAAGCTTTCTTT	TRBV27	NA	TRBJ1-1	NA
CASSPNMFQETQYF	TGTGCCAGCAGTCCTAATATGTTCCAAGAGACCCAGTACTTC	TRBV28	NA	TRBJ2-5	NA
CASSSYAGGYNEQFF	TGTGCCAGCAGCTCCTATGCGGGAGGATACAATGAGCAGTTCTTC	TRBV13	TRBD2	TRBJ2-1	few
CASSTVGSYGYTF	TGTGCCAGCAGCACGGTGGGCAGCTATGGCTACACCTTC	TRBV6-5	NA	TRBJ1-2	NA